This T cell receptor beta chain emerged from a study of post-analysis software for immune sequencing data. General study findings and limits: By F measure, samples from a shared preparation batch strongly co-clustered. Higher frequency in patients than in controls was seen for about five TRBV segments, with TRBV5-6, TRBV5-1 and TRBV20-1 among them.

The library was made from cDNA and included unique molecular identifiers. TCRdb independently ran MiXCR on the PCR reads; one entry per CDR3 protein. The sample consists of fewer than 900,000 distinct CDR3 sequences, approximately 44% of them appearing once. This clonotype was counted a single time. The antigen is unknown. This CDR3 contains 18 residues. Germline CDR1 and CDR2: SGHAT and FQNNGV. V shed 1 base and J shed 7 bases, with 23 bases lying between them. The specimen sequenced was blood. The receptor comes from a girl between 10 and 17 years old with multiple sclerosis. This chain connects TRBV11-2 to TRBJ2-1; D may match TRBD1 or TRBD2 (5 bases each). The CDR3 coding sequence is TGTGCCAGCAGCTTAGCCTCCAGGGCAGGGACCTTTGGGAATGAGCAGTTCTTC. Residues: CASSLASRAGTFGNEQFF.